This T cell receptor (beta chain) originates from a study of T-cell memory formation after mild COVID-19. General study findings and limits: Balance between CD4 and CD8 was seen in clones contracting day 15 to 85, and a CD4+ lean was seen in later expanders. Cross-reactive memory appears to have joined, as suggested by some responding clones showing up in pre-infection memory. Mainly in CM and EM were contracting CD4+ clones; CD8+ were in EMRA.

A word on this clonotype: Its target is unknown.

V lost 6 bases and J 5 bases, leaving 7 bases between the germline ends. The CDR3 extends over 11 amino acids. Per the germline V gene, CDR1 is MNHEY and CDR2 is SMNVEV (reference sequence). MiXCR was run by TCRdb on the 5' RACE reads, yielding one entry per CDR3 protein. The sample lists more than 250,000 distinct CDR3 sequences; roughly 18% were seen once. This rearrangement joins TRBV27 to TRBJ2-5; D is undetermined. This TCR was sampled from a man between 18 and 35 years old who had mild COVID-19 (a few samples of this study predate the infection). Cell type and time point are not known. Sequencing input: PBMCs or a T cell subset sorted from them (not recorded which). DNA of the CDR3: TGTGCCAGCAGGAGCTGGGAGACCCAGTACTTC. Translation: CASRSWETQYF.